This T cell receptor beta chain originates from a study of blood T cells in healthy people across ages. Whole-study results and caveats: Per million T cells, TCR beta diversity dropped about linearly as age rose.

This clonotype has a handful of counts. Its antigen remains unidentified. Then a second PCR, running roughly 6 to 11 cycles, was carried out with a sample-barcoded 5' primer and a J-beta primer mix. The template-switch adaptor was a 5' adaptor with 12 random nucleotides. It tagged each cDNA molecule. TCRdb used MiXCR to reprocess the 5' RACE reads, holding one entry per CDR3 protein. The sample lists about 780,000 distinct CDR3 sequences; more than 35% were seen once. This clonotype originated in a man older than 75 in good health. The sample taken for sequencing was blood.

The DNA for the CDR3 is TGTGCCAGCAGCTTAGTTTCTAGCGGGAGGCTCTACGAGCAGTACTTC. It is translated as CASSLVSSGRLYEQYF. This chain uses TRBV7-8 with TRBJ2-7; 11 bases agree with TRBD2. The germline V gene has CDR1 SGHVS and CDR2 FQNEAQ. CDR3 size: 16 residues. Trimming cost V 1 base and J 3 bases; bases outside gene matches: 5.